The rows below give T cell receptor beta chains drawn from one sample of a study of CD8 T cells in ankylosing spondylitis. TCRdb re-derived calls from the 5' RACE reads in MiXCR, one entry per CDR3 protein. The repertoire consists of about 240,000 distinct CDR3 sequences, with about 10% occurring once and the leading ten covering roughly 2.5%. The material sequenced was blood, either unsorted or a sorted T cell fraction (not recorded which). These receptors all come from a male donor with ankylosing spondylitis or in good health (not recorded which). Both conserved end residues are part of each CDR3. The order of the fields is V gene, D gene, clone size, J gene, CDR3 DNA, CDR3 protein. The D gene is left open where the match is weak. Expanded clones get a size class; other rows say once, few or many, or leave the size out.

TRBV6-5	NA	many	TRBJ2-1	TGTGCCAGCAGTTACTCGCCTAGCGGCCCGAGGGGGGAGCAGTTCTTC	CASSYSPSGPRGEQFF
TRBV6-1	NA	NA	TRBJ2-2	TGTGCCAGCAGTCTAAGGGGCGGGGAGCTGTTTTTT	CASSLRGGELFF
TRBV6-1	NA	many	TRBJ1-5	TGTGCCAGCAGTCCTTATAGCAATCAGCCCCAGCATTTT	CASSPYSNQPQHF
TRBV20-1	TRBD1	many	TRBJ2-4	TGCAGTGCTAGGGACAGGGGAATAGCCAAAAACATTCAGTACTTC	CSARDRGIAKNIQYF
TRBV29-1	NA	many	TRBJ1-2	TGCAGCGTCTTCAGGGTTGAGTCTGGCTACACCTTC	CSVFRVESGYTF
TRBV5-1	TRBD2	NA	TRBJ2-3	TGCGCCAGCAGCTCAGGGGGGACTAGCAAAATGAATACGCAGTATTTT	CASSSGGTSKMNTQYF
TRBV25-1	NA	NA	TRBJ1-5	TGTGCCAGCAGTGATACGTTAAATCAGCCCCAGCATTTT	CASSDTLNQPQHF
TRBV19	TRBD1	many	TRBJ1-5	TGTGCCAGTAGGCCAGCAACGGGACAGGGCGTTCCCCAGCATTTT	CASRPATGQGVPQHF
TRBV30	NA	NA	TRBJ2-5	TGTGCCTGGAGGCCCAGGGCTGGCGGGACCCAGTACTTC	CAWRPRAGGTQYF
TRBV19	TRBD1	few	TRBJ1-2	TGTGCCAGTAGCTCCGGGACAGCCTTTAACTATGGCTACACCTTC	CASSSGTAFNYGYTF
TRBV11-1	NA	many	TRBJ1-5	TGTGCCAGCAGCTTAGATGCCGGAGGGGGATATAGCAATCAGCCCCAGCATTTT	CASSLDAGGGYSNQPQHF
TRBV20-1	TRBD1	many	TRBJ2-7	TGCAGTGCTAGGGCCCGGGACAGGAGCTCCTACGAGCAGTACTTC	CSARARDRSSYEQYF
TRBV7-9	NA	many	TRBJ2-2	TGTGCCAGCACCTCCGGGGAGCTGTTTTTT	CASTSGELFF